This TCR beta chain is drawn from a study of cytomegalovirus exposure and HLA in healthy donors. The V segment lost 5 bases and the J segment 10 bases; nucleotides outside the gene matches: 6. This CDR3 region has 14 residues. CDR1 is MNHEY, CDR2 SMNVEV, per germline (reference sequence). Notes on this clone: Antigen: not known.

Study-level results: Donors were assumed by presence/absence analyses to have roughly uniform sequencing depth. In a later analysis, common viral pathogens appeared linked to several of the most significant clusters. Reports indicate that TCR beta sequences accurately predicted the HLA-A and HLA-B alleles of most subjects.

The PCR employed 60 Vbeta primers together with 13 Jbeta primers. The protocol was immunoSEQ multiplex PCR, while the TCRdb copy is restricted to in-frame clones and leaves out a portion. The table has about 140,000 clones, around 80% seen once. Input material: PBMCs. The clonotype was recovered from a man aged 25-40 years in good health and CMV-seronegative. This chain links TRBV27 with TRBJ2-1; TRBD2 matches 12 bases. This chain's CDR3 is CASSVTSGSGEQFF. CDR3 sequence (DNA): TGTGCCAGCAGTGTGACTAGCGGGAGTGGGGAGCAGTTCTTC.